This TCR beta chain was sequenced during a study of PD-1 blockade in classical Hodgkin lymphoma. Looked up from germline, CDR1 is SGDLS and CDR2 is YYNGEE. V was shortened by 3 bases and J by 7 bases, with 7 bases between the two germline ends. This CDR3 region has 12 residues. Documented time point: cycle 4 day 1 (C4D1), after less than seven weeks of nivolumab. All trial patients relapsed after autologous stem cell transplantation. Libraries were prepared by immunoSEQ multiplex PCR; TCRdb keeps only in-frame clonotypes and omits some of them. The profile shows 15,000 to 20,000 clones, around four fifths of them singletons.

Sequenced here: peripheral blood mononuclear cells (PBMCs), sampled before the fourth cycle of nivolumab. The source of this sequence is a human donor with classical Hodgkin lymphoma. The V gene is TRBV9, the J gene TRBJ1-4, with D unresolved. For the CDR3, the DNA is TGTGCCAGCAGCGGTCTCACTGAAAAACTGTTTTTT. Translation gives CASSGLTEKLFF.